These T cell receptor beta chains were read from a single sample in a study of beta chain features in type 1 diabetes. Generated by immunoSEQ multiplex PCR, the TCRdb table keeps only in-frame clones and is missing some. This table holds some 17,000 clones, around 70% found once. The sample comprised stem cell memory CD4+ T cells from blood. Receptor source: a man aged 25-40 years with type 1 diabetes. The CDR3 runs from the conserved cysteine through the conserved F or W. The D gene is left open where the match is weak. Only some rows state a clone size, as once, few, many or a class for expanded clones.

v_gene: TRBV6-5; d_gene: TRBD2; abundance: few; j_gene: TRBJ2-7; CDR3nt: TGTGCCAGCAGTGTAGCGGGGGGCCTCCGCGAGCAGTACTTC; CDR3aa: CASSVAGGLREQYF
v_gene: TRBV5-4; d_gene: TRBD2; abundance: NA; j_gene: TRBJ2-3; CDR3nt: TGTGCCAGCAGCTTGACTAGCGGGGGCACAGATACGCAGTATTTT; CDR3aa: CASSLTSGGTDTQYF
v_gene: TRBV4-1; d_gene: NA; abundance: few; j_gene: TRBJ1-2; CDR3nt: TGCGCCAGCGGGATGGGGGGATTGGGGTTGACAGACTACACCTTC; CDR3aa: CASGMGGLGLTDYTF
v_gene: TRBV5-1; d_gene: TRBD1; abundance: NA; j_gene: TRBJ2-3; CDR3nt: TGCGCCAGCAGCATCAATACAGACAGGGGATGGTCAGATACGCAGTATTTT; CDR3aa: CASSINTDRGWSDTQYF
v_gene: TRBV10-3; d_gene: TRBD2; abundance: NA; j_gene: TRBJ2-1; CDR3nt: TGTGCCATCAGCCCGGCGGGGGTACGGGCCTACAATGAGCAGTTCTTC; CDR3aa: CAISPAGVRAYNEQFF
v_gene: TRBV10-3; d_gene: NA; abundance: NA; j_gene: TRBJ2-1; CDR3nt: TGTGCCATCAGTTCACCAGGGGATGGTACGGGGGAGCAGTTCTTC; CDR3aa: CAISSPGDGTGEQFF
v_gene: TRBV5-5; d_gene: TRBD2; abundance: once; j_gene: TRBJ2-1; CDR3nt: TGTGCCAGCAGTATCGACGGGGGGGCGCACAATGAGCAGTTCTTC; CDR3aa: CASSIDGGAHNEQFF
v_gene: TRBV6-5; d_gene: TRBD1; abundance: NA; j_gene: TRBJ1-3; CDR3nt: TGTGCCAGCAGCAGACAGGGCGGAAACACCATATATTTT; CDR3aa: CASSRQGGNTIYF
v_gene: TRBV7-3; d_gene: NA; abundance: once; j_gene: TRBJ2-2; CDR3nt: TGTGCCAGCAGCCTACAGGGCGGGGAGCTGTTTTTT; CDR3aa: CASSLQGGELFF
v_gene: TRBV19; d_gene: TRBD1; abundance: NA; j_gene: TRBJ1-5; CDR3nt: TGTGCCAGTAGCACAGGGGACGCGTCCTGGGTTGGCAATCAGCCCCAGCATTTT; CDR3aa: CASSTGDASWVGNQPQHF
v_gene: TRBV7-2; d_gene: NA; abundance: NA; j_gene: TRBJ1-3; CDR3nt: TGTGCCAGCAGCTCAACAGGGTCGGGTGGAAACACCATATATTTT; CDR3aa: CASSSTGSGGNTIYF
v_gene: TRBV25-1; d_gene: NA; abundance: NA; j_gene: TRBJ2-7; CDR3nt: TGTGCCAGCAGTACGACAGACTCCTACGAGCAGTACTTC; CDR3aa: CASSTTDSYEQYF
v_gene: TRBV6-1; d_gene: TRBD2; abundance: NA; j_gene: TRBJ2-5; CDR3nt: TGTGCCAGCAGTGTGACTAGCGGGGGGGCTGGAGAGACCCAGTACTTC; CDR3aa: CASSVTSGGAGETQYF
v_gene: TRBV9; d_gene: TRBD1; abundance: once; j_gene: TRBJ1-2; CDR3nt: TGTGCCAGCAGACAGGGGCCGGGGACCTATGGCTACACCTTC; CDR3aa: CASRQGPGTYGYTF
v_gene: TRBV5-8; d_gene: NA; abundance: few; j_gene: TRBJ1-1; CDR3nt: TGTGCCAGCAGCTTATACGGTCTAGGGGGCACTGAAGCTTTCTTT; CDR3aa: CASSLYGLGGTEAFF
v_gene: TRBV7-2; d_gene: NA; abundance: NA; j_gene: TRBJ1-5; CDR3nt: TGTGCCAGCAGCATGAATGCAGGGAGCAATCAGCCCCAGCATTTT; CDR3aa: CASSMNAGSNQPQHF
v_gene: TRBV7-9; d_gene: TRBD2; abundance: once; j_gene: TRBJ2-5; CDR3nt: TGTGCCAGCAGCCCCCCCCGGGGGAGCGGGGGGTTAGAAGGGACCCAGTACTTC; CDR3aa: CASSPPRGSGGLEGTQYF
v_gene: TRBV2; d_gene: TRBD2; abundance: NA; j_gene: TRBJ2-1; CDR3nt: TGTGCCAGCAGCCTACTAGCGGGGGGTGATGAGCAGTTCTTC; CDR3aa: CASSLLAGGDEQFF
v_gene: TRBV2; d_gene: NA; abundance: NA; j_gene: TRBJ2-4; CDR3nt: TGTGCCAGCAGTGAGTTTTCAGGGGCCAAAAACATTCAGTACTTC; CDR3aa: CASSEFSGAKNIQYF
v_gene: TRBV18; d_gene: TRBD2; abundance: NA; j_gene: TRBJ2-3; CDR3nt: TGTGCCAGCTCACCACCGAGCGGGGGGGCTGCAGATACGCAGTATTTT; CDR3aa: CASSPPSGGAADTQYF
v_gene: TRBV7-9; d_gene: TRBD1; abundance: NA; j_gene: TRBJ2-1; CDR3nt: TGTGCCAGCAGCCCGAAAATGGGGGACAGGGAGGAACACAATGAGCAGTTCTTC; CDR3aa: CASSPKMGDREEHNEQFF
v_gene: TRBV7-2; d_gene: NA; abundance: NA; j_gene: TRBJ2-7; CDR3nt: TGTGCCAGCAGCTTGGACAGACCCTACGAGCAGTACTTC; CDR3aa: CASSLDRPYEQYF
v_gene: TRBV11-2; d_gene: NA; abundance: NA; j_gene: TRBJ2-1; CDR3nt: TGTGCCAGCTCCACTTTGGCGGGGAAAACCTACAATGAGCAGTTCTTC; CDR3aa: CASSTLAGKTYNEQFF
v_gene: TRBV6-5; d_gene: TRBD2; abundance: NA; j_gene: TRBJ2-5; CDR3nt: TGTGCCAGCACCCCGGGAGGGCGGGAAGAGACCCAGTACTTC; CDR3aa: CASTPGGREETQYF
v_gene: TRBV4-3; d_gene: NA; abundance: NA; j_gene: TRBJ1-1; CDR3nt: TGCGCCAGCAGCCAAGATTTAGGACAGTTGAACACTGAAGCTTTCTTT; CDR3aa: CASSQDLGQLNTEAFF
v_gene: TRBV11-2; d_gene: NA; abundance: NA; j_gene: TRBJ2-7; CDR3nt: TGTGCCAGCAGCTTAAACGCGGTAAGCTCCTACGAGCAGTACTTC; CDR3aa: CASSLNAVSSYEQYF
v_gene: TRBV4-2; d_gene: NA; abundance: NA; j_gene: TRBJ1-5; CDR3nt: TGTGCCAGCAGCCAAGATGGACAGATAGGTCAGCCCCAGCATTTT; CDR3aa: CASSQDGQIGQPQHF
v_gene: TRBV6-1; d_gene: TRBD2; abundance: NA; j_gene: TRBJ2-3; CDR3nt: TGTGCCAGCAGTAGACTAGCGGTAGGCACAGATACGCAGTATTTT; CDR3aa: CASSRLAVGTDTQYF
v_gene: TRBV5-6; d_gene: TRBD1; abundance: few; j_gene: TRBJ1-5; CDR3nt: TGTGCCAGCAGCTTGAGACAGGGGGGGCAGCCCCAGCATTTT; CDR3aa: CASSLRQGGQPQHF
v_gene: TRBV5-1; d_gene: TRBD1; abundance: NA; j_gene: TRBJ1-2; CDR3nt: TGCGCCAGCAGCTCTCAGGGGGCTAACTATGGCTACACCTTC; CDR3aa: CASSSQGANYGYTF